The 22 T cell receptor beta chains below all came from one sample that was sequenced in a study of blood T cell repertoires in COVID-19. Clones were sequenced by immunoSEQ multiplex PCR, and TCRdb holds only the in-frame ones, with some missing. In the table there are over 85,000 clones, 70% to 90% of which are singletons. The sample was peripheral blood. Every receptor here comes from a man aged 50 to 60 with active COVID-19.

The rearrangement uses TRBV11-2 and TRBJ2-1; D might be TRBD1 (6 bases). V was pared by 2 bases and J by 5 bases, with 13 bases between. Germline CDR1 is SGHAT and CDR2 is FQNNGV. The CDR3 is 15 residues long. CDR3 protein: CASSLYPDSHNEQFF. CDR3 bases: TGTGCCAGCAGCTTATACCCGGACAGCCACAATGAGCAGTTCTTC.

V and J are TRBV10-3 and TRBJ2-3; 12 bases map to TRBD2. CDR1 and CDR2 from the germline V gene are ENHRY and SYGVKD. The V and J ends lost 6 bases and 2 bases, in that order; junction bases with no gene match: 3. This CDR3 region has 15 residues. In DNA form, the CDR3 reads TGTGCCATCAGCACTAGCGGGGGGTTCACAGATACGCAGTATTTT. It codes for CAISTSGGFTDTQYF.

The CDR3 reads CASSQRGGAGVEQYF. The CDR3 DNA reads as TGCGCCAGCAGCCAAAGGGGGGGCGCGGGGGTCGAGCAGTACTTC. The chain carries TRBV5-1 and TRBJ2-7; tentative D call: TRBD2 (7 bases). V gave up 4 bases and J gave up 6 bases, with 20 bases separating them. Germline V gives CDR1 SGHRS, CDR2 YFSETQ. The CDR3 is made up of 15 amino acids.

The gene calls are TRBV7-2 and TRBJ2-1; TRBD2 aligns across 8 bases. The CDR3 length is 16 residues. V lost 1 base to trimming and J lost 3 bases; unmatched junction nucleotides: 5. Germline V gene data show CDR1 as SGHTA and CDR2 as FQGNSA. The CDR3 region is CASSLESSGVYNEQFF. CDR3 DNA sequence: TGTGCCAGCAGCTTAGAGAGTAGCGGGGTCTACAATGAGCAGTTCTTC.

This clone showed up just once. The chain joins TRBV24-1 to TRBJ1-1; 7 bases match TRBD1. CDR1 is KGHDR and CDR2 is SFDVKD in the germline V gene. This CDR3 is 13 amino acids long. J lost 5 bases, V lost 7 bases, and 6 bases had no gene match. CDR3 in DNA: TGTGCCACCAGGAACAGGGGCGGTACTGAAGCTTTCTTT. This codes for CATRNRGGTEAFF.

The chain joins TRBV6-2 or TRBV6-3 to TRBJ2-1, with TRBD2 identical over 9 bases. The germline V gene has CDR1 MNHEY and CDR2 SVGEGT. J was trimmed by 4 bases and V by 5 bases; bases with no gene match: 6. CDR3 length: 15 residues. As DNA, the CDR3 is TGTGCCAGCAGTCGAGTAGCGGGGGTTTACAATGAGCAGTTCTTC. Its translation is CASSRVAGVYNEQFF.

This rearrangement joins TRBV19 to TRBJ2-7; TRBD1 matches at 8 bases. CDR1 LNHDA and CDR2 SQIVND come from the germline V gene (reference sequence). The V and J ends lost 10 bases and 4 bases, in that order; junction bases with no gene match: 3. CDR3 length equals 11 residues. For the CDR3, the DNA is TGTGCCACCGGGGACAGGTACGAGCAGTACTTC. Its translation is CATGDRYEQYF.

This chain links TRBV9 with TRBJ1-1; D remains ambiguous. This CDR3 is built from 15 residues. Germline V gene data show CDR1 as SGDLS and CDR2 as YYNGEE. V shed 0 bases and J shed 4 bases, with 13 bases lying between them. The CDR3 DNA follows: TGTGCCAGCAGCGTAGTAGCGGCGAGAGGCACTGAAGCTTTCTTT. Translating gives CASSVVAARGTEAFF.

This rearrangement joins TRBV13 to TRBJ2-7; 8 positions agree with TRBD1. The CDR3 runs 17 residues. The trim removed 1 base at V and 4 bases at J, leaving 12 bases unmatched. The germline CDR1 and CDR2 sequences are PRHDT and FYEKMQ (reference sequence). The CDR3 protein is CASSLVLKTGVRYEQYF. Written as DNA, the CDR3 is TGTGCCAGCAGCTTAGTTCTAAAGACAGGGGTAAGGTACGAGCAGTACTTC.

This sequence joins TRBV3-1 (or the pseudogene TRBV3-2) and TRBJ1-2; D not certain. The CDR3 length is 11 residues. CDR1 and CDR2 from the germline V gene are LGHDT and YNNKEL (reference sequence). V dropped 3 bases and J dropped 4 bases, with 3 bases sitting between them. Written as DNA, the CDR3 is TGTGCCAGCAGCCACCTCTATGGCTACACCTTC. This gives the protein CASSHLYGYTF.

V is TRBV14 and J is TRBJ1-2; 7 positions match TRBD1. With V trimmed by 3 bases and J by 2 bases, 0 bases remained unmatched. Germline CDR1 is SGHDN and CDR2 is FVKESK. This CDR3 comprises 13 residues. The CDR3 DNA is TGTGCCAGCAGCCAGGACAGGAACTATGGCTACACCTTC. It yields the protein CASSQDRNYGYTF.

The table lists this clone with a few counts. V gene TRBV7-2 combines with J gene TRBJ1-2; 9 bases align to TRBD1. The V and J ends lost 5 bases and 5 bases, in that order; junction bases with no gene match: 6. From germline, CDR1 is SGHTA and CDR2 FQGNSA. The CDR3 consists of 14 residues. CDR3 sequence reads: CASSPDRGPYGYTF. The CDR3 DNA reads as TGTGCCAGCAGCCCGGACAGGGGACCTTATGGCTACACCTTC.

V and J are TRBV5-1 and TRBJ2-2, with D possibly being TRBD2 (7 bases). Germline V gene lookup returns CDR1 SGHRS and CDR2 YFSETQ. This CDR3 is built from 14 residues. Trimming took off 3 bases at V and 6 bases at J, with 12 bases between the two ends. CDR3 sequence reads: CASSSGGVAGELFF. The CDR3 DNA is TGCGCCAGCAGCTCGGGGGGCGTTGCCGGGGAGCTGTTTTTT.

The chain combines TRBV12-5 with TRBJ1-1, with TRBD1 matching 7 bases. Germline CDR1 LGHNT, CDR2 FRNRAP. After removal of 4 bases from V and 8 bases from J, the junction contained 16 bases not matched to a gene. This CDR3 spans 16 amino acids. The chain's CDR3 is CASGSWTGGGSEEAFF. The CDR3 DNA sequence: TGTGCTAGTGGTTCCTGGACAGGTGGGGGGTCAGAGGAAGCTTTCTTT.

With regard to this clone: Relative to the germline gene, one junction end is altered; a read error may explain this. The chain is built from TRBV19 and TRBJ2-1; D unclear. The CDR3 sequence is 13 residues long. CDR1 is LNHDA and CDR2 is SQIVND in the germline V gene (reference sequence). The CDR3 coding sequence is TGTGCCAGTAGTATAGGGGCACTTAATGAACAGTTCTTC. Its protein product is CASSIGALNEQFF.

The chain is built from TRBV5-4 and TRBJ2-2; a possible D gene is TRBD1 (6 bases). V lost 4 bases to trimming and J lost 9 bases, with 16 bases between them. The germline CDR1 and CDR2 sequences are SGHNT and YYREEE (reference sequence). The CDR3 runs 14 residues. CDR3 bases: TGTGCCAGCAGCCAAAAAAACAGGGAGCGGGAGCTGTTTTTT. This translates into CASSQKNRERELFF.

V usage is TRBV6-5 and J usage is TRBJ2-5, with 9 bases lining up with TRBD1. The CDR3 extends over 14 amino acids. Trimming at V came to 0 bases and at J to 4 bases, leaving 0 bases not matched to a gene. The germline V gene encodes CDR1 MNHEY and CDR2 SVGAGI. The CDR3 DNA is TGTGCCAGCAGTTACTCGGGACAGGGAGAGACCCAGTACTTC. Translated: CASSYSGQGETQYF.

This clone occurred a few times. The chain couples TRBV2 to TRBJ2-1; 7 bases are shared with TRBD2. The V gene's germline CDR1 is SNHLY and CDR2 FYNNEI. Trimming at V came to 6 bases and at J to 3 bases, leaving 8 bases not matched to a gene. The CDR3 runs 15 residues. CDR3 sequence reads: CASRAGESYYNEQFF. The CDR3 region has the DNA TGTGCCAGCAGGGCGGGGGAATCCTACTACAATGAGCAGTTCTTC.

V gene TRBV2 combines with J gene TRBJ2-5; no clear D. The V end was cut by 4 bases, the J end by 1 base, with 10 bases between. Germline loops: CDR1 SNHLY, CDR2 FYNNEI. The CDR3 loop spans 14 amino acids. DNA of the CDR3: TGTGCCAGCAGTGGACTCTCCACCCAAGAGACCCAGTACTTC. Its protein is CASSGLSTQETQYF.

The rearrangement joins TRBV6-4 to TRBJ1-4, with D possibly being TRBD1 (5 bases). CDR1 MRHNA and CDR2 SNTAGT come from the germline V gene. CDR3 length equals 15 residues. Trimming cost V 0 bases and J 7 bases, with 12 bases left between them. CDR3 in DNA: TGTGCCAGCAGTGACTCTGAACGCGGGGGTGAAAAACTGTTTTTT. It encodes CASSDSERGGEKLFF.

The chain is built from TRBV23-1 and TRBJ2-7, with D perhaps TRBD2 (6 bases). TRBV23-1 is an open reading frame whose function is uncertain. Trimming pared 3 bases from V and 3 bases from J, leaving 15 bases between. This CDR3 region has 15 residues. DNA of the CDR3: TGCGCCAGCAGTCAGCGGGACGGAATTATCTACGAGCAGTACTTC. Protein sequence: CASSQRDGIIYEQYF.

The gene calls are TRBV6-5 and TRBJ2-7; weak D call: TRBD1 (5 bases). Trimming cost V 10 bases and J 3 bases, with 19 bases left between them. Germline V gene sequence: CDR1 MNHEY, CDR2 SVGAGI. CDR3 length: 14 amino acids. The CDR3 DNA sequence: TGTGCCACCAACCCCGAAGGGGTTCTCTACGAGCAGTACTTC. It yields the protein CATNPEGVLYEQYF.